This T cell receptor beta chain was sequenced during a study of graft-versus-host responses after intestinal transplantation. For this clone: The antigen is undetermined.

The table came from immunoSEQ multiplex PCR; TCRdb's copy has only in-frame clones and leaves some out. In the table there are tens of thousands of clones, 89% of which are singletons. The V end lost 3 bases, the J end lost 1 base, and 11 bases lay between the germline ends. Germline V CDR1 and CDR2: SGHAT, FQNNGV. The CDR3 consists of 15 residues. V and J are TRBV11-2 and TRBJ2-3; perhaps TRBD1 as D (5 bases). The sequenced sample was unstimulated CD8+ T cells sorted from spleen or lymph node cells, obtained before intestinal transplant. The origin of this receptor is a human donor who received an intestinal transplant. CDR3 bases: TGTGCCAGCAGCTTCAGTAGGGGCCGCACAGATACGCAGTATTTT. It is translated as CASSFSRGRTDTQYF.